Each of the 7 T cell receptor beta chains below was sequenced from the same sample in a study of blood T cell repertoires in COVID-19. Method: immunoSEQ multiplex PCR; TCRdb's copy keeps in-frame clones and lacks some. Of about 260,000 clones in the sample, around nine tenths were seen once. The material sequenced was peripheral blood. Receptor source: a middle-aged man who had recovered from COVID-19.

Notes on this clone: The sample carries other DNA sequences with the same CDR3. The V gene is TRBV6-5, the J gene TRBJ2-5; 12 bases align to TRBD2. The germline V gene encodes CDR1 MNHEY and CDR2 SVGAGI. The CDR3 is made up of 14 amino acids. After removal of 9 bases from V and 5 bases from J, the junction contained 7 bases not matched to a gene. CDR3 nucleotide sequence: TGTGCCAGTCTAGCGGGAGGGCCAGGGGAGACCCAGTACTTC. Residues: CASLAGGPGETQYF.

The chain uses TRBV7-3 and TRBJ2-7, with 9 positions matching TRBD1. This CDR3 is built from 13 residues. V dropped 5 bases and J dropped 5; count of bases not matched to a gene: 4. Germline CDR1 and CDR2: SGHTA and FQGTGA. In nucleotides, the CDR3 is TGTGCCAGCAGCAAACACAGGGGGCACGAGCAGTACTTC. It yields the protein CASSKHRGHEQYF. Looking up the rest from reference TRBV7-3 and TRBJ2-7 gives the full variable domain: GAGVSQTPSNKVTEKGKYVELRCDPISGHTALYWYRQSLGQGPEFLIYFQGTGAADDSGLPNDRFFAVRPEGSVSTLKIQRTERGDSAVYLCASSKHRGHEQYFGPGTRLTVT.

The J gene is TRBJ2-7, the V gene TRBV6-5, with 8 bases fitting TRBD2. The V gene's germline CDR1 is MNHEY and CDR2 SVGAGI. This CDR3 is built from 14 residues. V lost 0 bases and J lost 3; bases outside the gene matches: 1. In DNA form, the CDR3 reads TGTGCCAGCAGTTACTCGAGCGGGAGCTACGAGCAGTACTTC. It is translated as CASSYSSGSYEQYF.

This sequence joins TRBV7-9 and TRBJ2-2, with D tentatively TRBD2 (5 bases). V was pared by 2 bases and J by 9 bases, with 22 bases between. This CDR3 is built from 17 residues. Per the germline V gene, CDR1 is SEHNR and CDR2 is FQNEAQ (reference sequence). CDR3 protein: CASSLMRAGLTGRELFF. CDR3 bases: TGTGCCAGCAGCTTAATGCGGGCTGGACTGACGGGCCGGGAGCTGTTTTTT.

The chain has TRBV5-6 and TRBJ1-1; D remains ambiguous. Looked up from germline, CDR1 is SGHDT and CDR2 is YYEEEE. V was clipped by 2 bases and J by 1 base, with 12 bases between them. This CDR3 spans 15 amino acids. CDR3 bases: TGTGCCAGCAGCTTCACGACGCGGGGGAACACTGAAGCTTTCTTT. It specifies CASSFTTRGNTEAFF.

Written as DNA, the CDR3 is TGTGCCAGCAGTGAGGCAGGGGATTACAACGAGCAGTACTTC. Amino acids: CASSEAGDYNEQYF. This sequence joins TRBV2 and TRBJ2-7, with D maybe TRBD1 (6 bases). Germline values: CDR1 SNHLY, CDR2 FYNNEI. The CDR3 spans 14 residues. Deletions cut 3 bases from V and 5 bases from J, with 14 bases between.

DNA of the CDR3: TGCGCCAGCGCCCCCGGTGGGAGACCTTACAATGAGCAGTTCTTC. It translates to CASAPGGRPYNEQFF. The chain uses TRBV5-1 and TRBJ2-1; TRBD2 might be the D (5 bases). CDR3 length equals 15 residues. V lost 7 bases, J lost 4 bases, and 18 bases lay in between. In germline, CDR1 is SGHRS, CDR2 YFSETQ.